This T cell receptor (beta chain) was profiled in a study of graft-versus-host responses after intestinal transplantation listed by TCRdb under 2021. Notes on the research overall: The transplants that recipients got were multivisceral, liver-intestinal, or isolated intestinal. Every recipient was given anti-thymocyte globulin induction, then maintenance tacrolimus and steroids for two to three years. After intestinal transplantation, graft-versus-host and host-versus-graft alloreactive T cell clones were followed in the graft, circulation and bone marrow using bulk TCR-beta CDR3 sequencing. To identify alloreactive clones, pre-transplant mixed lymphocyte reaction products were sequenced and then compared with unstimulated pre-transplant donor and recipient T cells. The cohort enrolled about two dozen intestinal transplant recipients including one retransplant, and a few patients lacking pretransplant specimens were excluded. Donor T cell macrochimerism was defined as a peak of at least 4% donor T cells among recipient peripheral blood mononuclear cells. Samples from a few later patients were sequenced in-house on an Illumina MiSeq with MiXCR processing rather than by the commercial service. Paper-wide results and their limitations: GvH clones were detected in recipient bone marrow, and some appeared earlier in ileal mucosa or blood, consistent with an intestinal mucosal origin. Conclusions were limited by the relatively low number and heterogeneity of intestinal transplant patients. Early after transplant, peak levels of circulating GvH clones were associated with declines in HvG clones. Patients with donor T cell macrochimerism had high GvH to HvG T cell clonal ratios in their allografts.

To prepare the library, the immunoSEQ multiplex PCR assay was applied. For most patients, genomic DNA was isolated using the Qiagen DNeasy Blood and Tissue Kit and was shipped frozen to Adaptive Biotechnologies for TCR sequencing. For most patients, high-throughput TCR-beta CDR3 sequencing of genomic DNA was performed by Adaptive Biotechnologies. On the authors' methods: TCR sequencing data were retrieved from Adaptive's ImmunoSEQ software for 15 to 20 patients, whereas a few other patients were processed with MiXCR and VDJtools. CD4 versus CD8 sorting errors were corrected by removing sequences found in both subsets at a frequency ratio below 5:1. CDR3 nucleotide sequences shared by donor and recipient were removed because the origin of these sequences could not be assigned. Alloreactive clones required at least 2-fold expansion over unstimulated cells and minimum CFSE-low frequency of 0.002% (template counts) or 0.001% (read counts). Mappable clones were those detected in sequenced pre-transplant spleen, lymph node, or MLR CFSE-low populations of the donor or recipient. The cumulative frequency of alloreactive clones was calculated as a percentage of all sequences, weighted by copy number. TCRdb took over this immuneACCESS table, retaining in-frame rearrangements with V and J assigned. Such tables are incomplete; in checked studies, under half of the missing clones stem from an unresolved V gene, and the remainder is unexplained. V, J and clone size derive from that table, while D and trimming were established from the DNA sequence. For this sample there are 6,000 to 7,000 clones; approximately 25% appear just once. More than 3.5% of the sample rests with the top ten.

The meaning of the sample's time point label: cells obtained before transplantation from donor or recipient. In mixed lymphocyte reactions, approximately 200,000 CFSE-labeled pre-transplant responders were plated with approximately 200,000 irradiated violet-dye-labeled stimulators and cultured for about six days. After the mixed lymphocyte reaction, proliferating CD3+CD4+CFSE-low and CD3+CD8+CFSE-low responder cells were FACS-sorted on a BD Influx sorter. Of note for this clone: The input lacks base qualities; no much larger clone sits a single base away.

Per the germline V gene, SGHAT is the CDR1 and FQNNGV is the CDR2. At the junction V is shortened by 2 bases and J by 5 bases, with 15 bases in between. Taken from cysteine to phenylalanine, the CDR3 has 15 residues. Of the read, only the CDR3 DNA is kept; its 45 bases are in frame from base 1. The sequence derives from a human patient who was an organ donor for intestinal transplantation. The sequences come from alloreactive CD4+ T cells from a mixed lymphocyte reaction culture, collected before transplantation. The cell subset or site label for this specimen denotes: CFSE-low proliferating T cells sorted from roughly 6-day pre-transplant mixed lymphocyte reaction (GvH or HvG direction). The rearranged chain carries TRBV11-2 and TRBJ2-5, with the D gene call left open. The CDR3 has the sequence CASSLHSTAGETQYF. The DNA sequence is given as TGTGCCAGCAGCTTACACAGTACGGCCGGGGAGACCCAGTACTTC. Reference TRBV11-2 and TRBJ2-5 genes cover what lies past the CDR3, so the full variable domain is EAGVAQSPRYKIIEKRQSVAFWCNPISGHATLYWYQQILGQGPKLLIQFQNNGVVDDSQLPKDRFSAERLKGVDSTLKIQPAKLEDSAVYLCASSLHSTAGETQYFGPGTRLLVL.